The rows below give T cell receptor beta chains drawn from one sample of a study of OX40 agonist ivuxolimab in advanced cancers. Sequenced by immunoSEQ multiplex PCR; TCRdb stores in-frame clones only, minus some. The sample lists 45,000 to 70,000 clones, more than 70% occurring once. The sequencing here drew on CD4+ or CD8+ T cells sorted from blood, taken in a trial of the OX40 agonist ivuxolimab. These receptor sequences come from an adult with an advanced solid tumor such as melanoma, head and neck, liver or kidney cancer. CDR3s include the opening cysteine and the closing phenylalanine or tryptophan. D genes are given only for firm matches. Clone size is shown for a subset of rows, as once, few, many or a class of expanded clone.

d_call clone_size j_call v_call cdr3_aa cdr3_nt
TRBD1 NA TRBJ1-3 TRBV9 CASSVQGAFSGNTIYF TGTGCCAGCAGCGTACAGGGGGCCTTCTCTGGAAACACCATATATTTT
NA once TRBJ1-4 TRBV7-9 CASSSLSRGLPNEKLFF TGTGCCAGCAGCTCCTTATCGCGGGGGCTACCTAATGAAAAACTGTTTTTT
NA few TRBJ1-6 TRBV7-9 CASSYETGNSPLHF TGTGCCAGCAGCTACGAGACGGGTAATTCACCCCTCCACTTT
NA NA TRBJ1-2 TRBV9 CASSVAQGYGYTF TGTGCCAGCAGCGTAGCTCAAGGGTATGGCTACACCTTC
NA NA TRBJ2-7 TRBV28 CASSTDGGFYEQYF TGTGCCAGCAGTACGGACGGAGGATTCTACGAGCAGTACTTC
TRBD1 NA TRBJ1-2 TRBV6-5 CASSYEDRDLYGYTF TGTGCCAGCAGTTACGAGGACAGGGACCTCTATGGCTACACCTTC
NA NA TRBJ1-2 TRBV10-3 CAISEFEDGYTF TGTGCCATCAGTGAGTTTGAGGATGGCTACACCTTC
TRBD1 NA TRBJ1-1 TRBV5-1 CASSLPTGPNTEAFF TGCGCCAGCAGCCTACCGACAGGGCCGAACACTGAAGCTTTCTTT
NA NA TRBJ1-3 TRBV19 CATGQGNTIYF TGTGCCACCGGACAGGGAAACACCATATATTTT
TRBD1 NA TRBJ1-3 TRBV5-1 CASGEGQAYGNTIYF TGCGCCAGCGGAGAAGGACAGGCGTATGGAAACACCATATATTTT
NA NA TRBJ1-1 TRBV5-1 CASSLDSLSTEAFF TGCGCCAGCAGCTTGGACTCCCTCAGCACTGAAGCTTTCTTT
NA NA TRBJ1-1 TRBV7-9 CASSFELEVGLENTEAFF TGTGCCAGCAGCTTCGAGCTGGAGGTCGGGTTGGAGAACACTGAAGCTTTCTTT
TRBD1 few TRBJ2-5 TRBV5-1 CASSPTTGGAQTQYF TGCGCCAGCAGCCCCACGACAGGGGGCGCGCAGACCCAGTACTTC
TRBD2 NA TRBJ2-2 TRBV7-9 CASSGAASGPHNTGELFF TGTGCCAGCAGCGGCGCGGCTAGCGGCCCGCACAACACCGGGGAGCTGTTTTTT
TRBD1 NA TRBJ1-2 TRBV6-5 CASRRAGGYGYTF TGTGCCAGCAGGAGGGCAGGGGGTTATGGCTACACCTTC
NA NA TRBJ2-1 TRBV27 CASSLSVRRRGLVENEQFF TGTGCCAGCAGTTTATCAGTTCGTCGGCGGGGGCTGGTGGAGAATGAGCAGTTCTTC
NA NA TRBJ1-2 TRBV25-1 CASSESPQGFRGYTF TGTGCCAGCAGTGAATCGCCCCAGGGGTTTCGTGGCTACACCTTC
NA NA TRBJ1-2 TRBV19 CASSIDSPSGGYTF TGTGCCAGTAGTATCGACTCGCCCTCGGGTGGCTACACCTTC
TRBD1 NA TRBJ1-1 TRBV18 CASSQHRGEGTEAFF TGTGCCAGCTCCCAACACAGGGGAGAGGGCACTGAAGCTTTCTTT
NA NA TRBJ1-4 TRBV15 CATSRDMGEKLFF TGTGCCACCAGCAGAGATATGGGGGAAAAACTGTTTTTT
TRBD1 NA TRBJ1-4 TRBV25-1 CASSGVTGVYEKLFF TGTGCCAGCAGTGGGGTGACAGGGGTTTATGAAAAACTGTTTTTT
NA NA TRBJ2-4 TRBV7-2 CASSRDGAKNIQYF TGTGCCAGCAGTAGAGACGGGGCCAAAAACATTCAGTACTTC
NA NA TRBJ1-6 TRBV12-5 CASGRKYSGEPSSALYSPLHF TGTGCTAGTGGCCGAAAATATTCAGGGGAGCCCTCTTCCGCCCTCTATTCACCCCTCCACTTT
TRBD2 NA TRBJ2-1 TRBV7-6 CASSLLAGSYNEQFF TGTGCCAGCAGCCTTCTAGCGGGGTCCTACAATGAGCAGTTCTTC
NA NA TRBJ1-2 TRBV30 CAWNRGGISSGYTF TGTGCCTGGAATAGGGGGGGGATTTCCTCGGGCTACACCTTC
NA NA TRBJ1-1 TRBV6-1 CASSEFIRNTEAFF TGTGCCAGCAGTGAATTTATTAGGAACACTGAAGCTTTCTTT
NA NA TRBJ1-1 TRBV7-8 CASSLQGRVEAFF TGTGCCAGCAGCTTACAGGGTAGGGTTGAAGCTTTCTTT
TRBD1 NA TRBJ2-1 TRBV5-1 CASSLDGTGDYNEQFF TGCGCCAGCAGCTTGGATGGGACAGGCGACTACAATGAGCAGTTCTTC
TRBD1 NA TRBJ2-3 TRBV7-7 CASSRDRQSTDTQYF TGTGCCAGCAGCCGGGACAGACAAAGCACAGATACGCAGTATTTT
NA NA TRBJ2-1 TRBV7-2 CASSTFGYNEQFF TGTGCCTCCTCAACGTTTGGGTACAATGAGCAGTTCTTC
NA NA TRBJ1-1 TRBV5-1 CASSLALSRGRTEAFF TGCGCCAGCAGCTTGGCCTTATCAAGGGGCCGCACTGAAGCTTTCTTT
TRBD2 once TRBJ2-1 TRBV6-1 CASSERSGGAYNEQFF TGTGCCAGCAGTGAGAGGAGCGGGGGGGCGTACAATGAGCAGTTCTTC
NA NA TRBJ1-5 TRBV14 CASSHRGPNQPQHF TGTGCCAGCAGCCACCGAGGACCCAATCAGCCCCAGCATTTT
TRBD1 NA TRBJ2-7 TRBV6-5 CASNPRDRGYEQYF TGTGCCAGCAACCCAAGGGACAGGGGTTACGAGCAGTACTTC
TRBD1 once TRBJ2-2 TRBV2 CASTDRGRTGELFF TGTGCCAGCACGGACAGGGGGCGCACCGGGGAGCTGTTTTTT
NA few TRBJ2-5 TRBV5-6 CASSLGVGAETQYF TGTGCCAGCAGCTTGGGGGTGGGGGCAGAGACCCAGTACTTC
NA NA TRBJ2-3 TRBV7-9 CASSSEAGMKTDTQYF TGTGCCAGCAGTTCAGAGGCAGGGATGAAAACAGATACGCAGTATTTT
TRBD1 once TRBJ1-1 TRBV19 CASSDAGTGVPEAFF TGTGCCAGTAGCGATGCCGGGACAGGGGTTCCTGAAGCTTTCTTT